The entry below gives a single TCR beta chain sequence along with its context. This sample was taken from a study of blood T cell repertoires in COVID-19. Overall study context: Acute-phase and convalescent COVID-19 samples originated in the United States, Italy and Spain. The cDNA or gDNA used as material had been derived from T cells, B-cell-depleted T cells, or PBMCs.

Study processing details: The assay estimated nucleated cells by amplifying reference gene primers. The assay was immunoSEQ multiplex PCR, and TCRdb's table has in-frame clones only and misses some. For V, J and clone size, that table is used; D and trimming come from the DNA. The sample holds roughly 140,000 clones, about three quarters seen once. Deletions cut 5 bases from V and 2 bases from J, with 10 bases between. The CDR3 totals 13 residues. CDR1 and CDR2 (germline): SGHAT, FQNNGV. The sequenced material came from peripheral blood. The chain employs TRBV11-2 and TRBJ2-7, with a possible D match to TRBD1 (6 bases). This clonotype was sampled from a woman aged 60-75 years with acute or convalescent COVID-19. For the CDR3, the DNA is TGTGCCAGCAGCCGGGGACAAACCTACGAGCAGTACTTC. Translating gives CASSRGQTYEQYF.